The clone carrying this T cell receptor beta chain appeared a few times. This entry comes from a study of blood T cell repertoires in COVID-19. Germline V gene lookup returns CDR1 MNHEY and CDR2 SVGAGI. V lost 5 bases to trimming and J lost 6 bases, with 14 bases between them. This CDR3 comprises 14 residues. Only in-frame clones appear in the TCRdb table, and some are missing; sequencing was by immunoSEQ multiplex PCR. The sample yields a few hundred thousand clones, roughly 90% seen once. This sequence joins TRBV6-5 and TRBJ1-3; weak D call: TRBD1 (6 bases). The receptor was derived from a man aged 18-30 years with COVID-19, enrolled during active disease. Sequenced sample: peripheral blood. In DNA, the CDR3 is TGTGCCAGCAGTCGGACCGGACAGAAAAACACCATATATTTT. Amino acids: CASSRTGQKNTIYF.